The next 23 T cell receptor beta chains were all read from a single sample in a study of CD8 T cells in Susac syndrome. RNA, at about 0.5 to 1 ug, was reverse transcribed with random hexamers. Each CDR3 protein is one row after TCRdb ran MiXCR on the immunoSEQ multiplex PCR reads. The data hold 140,000 or so distinct CDR3 sequences, with approximately 93% observed a single time. Sequencing was performed on CD4+ T cells from PBMCs. The receptors originated from a human donor in good health.

The chain employs TRBV18 and TRBJ2-2; D is perhaps TRBD1 (5 bases). Germline CDR1 is KGHSH and CDR2 is LQKENI. V was clipped by 3 bases and J by 3 bases, with 11 bases between them. The CDR3 is made up of 15 amino acids. Here the CDR3 DNA reads TGTGCCAGCTCACCGAAGGGGCTGGACACCGGGGAGCTGTTTTTT. Its protein product is CASSPKGLDTGELFF.

The chain links TRBV12-3 or TRBV12-4 to TRBJ2-1, with D tentatively TRBD2 (5 bases). V was shortened by 6 bases and J by 6 bases, with 18 bases between the two germline ends. The CDR3 has 15 residues. This CDR3 reads CASRGREGRSNEQFF. In nucleotides, the CDR3 is TGTGCCAGCAGGGGCCGCGAGGGTCGCTCCAATGAGCAGTTCTTC.

The V gene is TRBV5-1, the J gene TRBJ2-2; D may be TRBD1 or TRBD2 (5 bases each). Germline values: CDR1 SGHRS, CDR2 YFSETQ. The CDR3 runs 14 residues. Between the trimmed V and J ends, which lost 3 bases and 4 bases, there was a span of 10 bases. The chain's CDR3 is CASSWDGGTGELFF. In DNA, the CDR3 is TGCGCCAGCAGCTGGGATGGGGGCACCGGGGAGCTGTTTTTT.

The chain couples TRBV6-5 to TRBJ2-5; D is unclear. V was cut by 6 bases and J by 7 bases, with 12 bases left in between. The germline V gene has CDR1 MNHEY and CDR2 SVGAGI. The CDR3 totals 12 residues. CDR3: CASRSGFGTQYF. The CDR3, as DNA: TGTGCCAGCAGGTCAGGCTTCGGGACCCAGTACTTC.

The CDR3 DNA sequence: TGTGCCAGCAGCGTAGGAGGGGGGGGTAACTATGGCTACACCTTC. It is translated as CASSVGGGGNYGYTF. The chain joins TRBV9 to TRBJ1-2; D perhaps matches TRBD1 (6 bases). V dropped 0 bases and J dropped 1 base, with 10 bases sitting between them. The CDR3 runs 15 residues. CDR1 SGDLS and CDR2 YYNGEE come from the germline V gene. The variable domain in full, with the rest retrieved from reference TRBV9 and TRBJ1-2, is DSGVTQTPKHLITATGQRVTLRCSPRSGDLSVYWYQQSLDQGLQFLIQYYNGEERAKGNILERFSAQQFPDLHSELNLSSLELGDSALYFCASSVGGGGNYGYTFGSGTRLTVV.

This chain connects TRBV7-2 to TRBJ1-4; tentatively, D is TRBD1 (5 bases). The CDR3 consists of 14 residues. The germline V gene encodes CDR1 SGHTA and CDR2 FQGNSA. The V end was cut by 3 bases, the J end by 5 bases, with 10 bases between. The DNA of the CDR3 is TGTGCCAGCAGCTTGGGGGGGAAGAATGAAAAACTGTTTTTT. As protein: CASSLGGKNEKLFF.

This clonotype was found once. The rearrangement links TRBV18 to TRBJ2-1; unclear D gene. From germline, CDR1 is KGHSH and CDR2 LQKENI. With 4 bases removed from V and 6 bases from J, the gap between germline ends came to 10 bases. The CDR3 runs to 13 residues. This CDR3 reads CASSREALNEQFF. The CDR3 DNA reads as TGTGCCAGCTCACGCGAGGCCCTCAATGAGCAGTTCTTC. The entire variable domain, with the rest obtained from reference TRBV18 and TRBJ2-1, is as follows: NAGVMQNPRHLVRRRGQEARLRCSPMKGHSHVYWYRQLPEEGLKFMVYLQKENIIDESGMPKERFSAEFPKEGPSILRIQQVVRGDSAAYFCASSREALNEQFFGPGTRLTVL.

The CDR3 region has the DNA TGTGCCAGCAGCCAAGGGGTAGGGGAGGCTTTCTTT. This translates into CASSQGVGEAFF. J is TRBJ1-1 and V is TRBV3-1; possible D gene TRBD1, 5 bases. CDR1 LGHDT and CDR2 YNNKEL come from the germline V gene (reference sequence). Trimming cost V 1 base and J 11 bases, with 11 bases left between them. The CDR3 sequence is 12 residues long.

CDR3: CASSEVAVQPQHF. CDR3 nucleotide sequence: TGTGCCAGCAGTGAAGTAGCGGTTCAGCCCCAGCATTTT. This chain connects TRBV2 to TRBJ1-5; D gene uncertain. V lost 1 base and J 6 bases, leaving 7 bases between the germline ends. Germline CDR1 SNHLY, CDR2 FYNNEI. The CDR3 runs to 13 residues.

The chain joins TRBV3-1 to TRBJ2-5; the match to TRBD1 covers 7 bases. CDR3 size: 16 residues. The germline V gene encodes CDR1 LGHDT and CDR2 YNNKEL (reference sequence). With V trimmed by 1 base and J by 5 bases, 10 bases remained unmatched. The CDR3 sequence: CASSQANPLGGETQYF. The DNA of the CDR3 is TGTGCCAGCAGCCAAGCCAACCCCTTAGGGGGCGAGACCCAGTACTTC.

This chain links TRBV4-1 with TRBJ1-2; D is perhaps TRBD1 (5 bases). The V gene lost 1 base and the J gene lost 6 bases, with 9 bases spanning the gap. This CDR3 comprises 13 residues. Germline CDR1 reads MGHRA; CDR2 reads YSYEKL. The CDR3 protein is CASSQAPTDGYTF. DNA of the CDR3: TGCGCCAGCAGCCAAGCCCCGACAGATGGCTACACCTTC.

The gene calls are TRBV9 and TRBJ2-2; D unresolved. The CDR3 extends over 13 amino acids. Germline V gene sequence: CDR1 SGDLS, CDR2 YYNGEE. With 3 bases removed from V and 0 bases from J, the gap between germline ends came to 3 bases. The CDR3 DNA is TGTGCCAGCAGCGCCCCGAACACCGGGGAGCTGTTTTTT. It specifies CASSAPNTGELFF. Combining the CDR3 with reference TRBV9 and TRBJ2-2 gives the whole variable domain DSGVTQTPKHLITATGQRVTLRCSPRSGDLSVYWYQQSLDQGLQFLIQYYNGEERAKGNILERFSAQQFPDLHSELNLSSLELGDSALYFCASSAPNTGELFFGEGSRLTVL.

This chain joins TRBV29-1 and TRBJ2-7; D remains ambiguous. CDR1 and CDR2 from the germline V gene are SQVTM and ANQGSEA. The V and J ends lost 6 bases and 5 bases respectively, with 17 bases between them. This CDR3 comprises 13 residues. The CDR3: CSVGYRNGDEQYF. The CDR3 coding sequence is TGCAGCGTGGGCTATAGGAATGGCGACGAGCAGTACTTC.

The chain couples TRBV2 to TRBJ1-2, with D maybe TRBD1 (5 bases). Germline lookup yields CDR1 SNHLY and CDR2 FYNNEI. The CDR3 is 15 amino acids. The V end was cut by 6 bases, the J end by 6 bases, with 20 bases between. CDR3 sequence reads: CASRAGRGSTDGYTF. The CDR3 bases are TGTGCCAGCAGGGCGGGACGCGGGAGTACGGATGGCTACACCTTC. The complete variable domain, with remaining parts taken from reference TRBV2 and TRBJ1-2, reads EPEVTQTPSHQVTQMGQEVILRCVPISNHLYFYWYRQILGQKVEFLVSFYNNEISEKSEIFDDQFSVERPDGSNFTLKIRSTKLEDSAMYFCASRAGRGSTDGYTFGSGTRLTVV.

The rearrangement links TRBV14 to TRBJ2-7; D possibly uses TRBD1 or TRBD2 (5 bases each). The V end was cut by 3 bases, the J end by 1 base, with 13 bases between. This CDR3 contains 15 residues. Looked up from germline, CDR1 is SGHDN and CDR2 is FVKESK. The CDR3 DNA sequence: TGTGCCAGCAGCCAGAATACGGGACGGTCCTACGAGCAGTACTTC. Translating it yields CASSQNTGRSYEQYF.

The genes are TRBV6-2 or TRBV6-3 and TRBJ2-2; D is ambiguous. The length of the CDR3 is 14 residues. Germline CDR1 is MNHEY and CDR2 is SVGEGT. Deletions cut 5 bases from V and 6 bases from J, with 13 bases between. The CDR3 region is CASSRPLHPGELFF. CDR3 nucleotide sequence: TGTGCCAGCAGTAGGCCCCTACACCCCGGGGAGCTGTTTTTT.

V is TRBV20-1 and J is TRBJ1-5; 8 nucleotides line up with TRBD1. This CDR3 is built from 16 residues. Trimming at V came to 6 bases and at J to 4 bases, leaving 14 bases not matched to a gene. Per germline, CDR1 DFQATT and CDR2 SNEGSKA (reference sequence). CDR3 bases: TGCAGTGCCGTACCGAGGACAGGGACAATAAATCAGCCCCAGCATTTT. Its protein product is CSAVPRTGTINQPQHF.

The chain employs TRBV19 and TRBJ2-5, with D possibly matching TRBD2 (6 bases). CDR1 is LNHDA, CDR2 SQIVND, per germline (reference sequence). V was pared by 2 bases and J by 2 bases, with 15 bases between. The CDR3 is 16 amino acids. As DNA, the CDR3 is TGTGCCAGTAGTATAACAGGCTCACGGGGGCAAGAGACCCAGTACTTC. Translating gives CASSITGSRGQETQYF. Full variable domain (rest looked up from reference TRBV19 and TRBJ2-5): DGGITQSPKYLFRKEGQNVTLSCEQNLNHDAMYWYRQDPGQGLRLIYYSQIVNDFQKGDIAEGYSVSREKKESFPLTVTSAQKNPTAFYLCASSITGSRGQETQYFGPGTRLLVL.

The rearrangement links TRBV13 to TRBJ2-5; 13 bases match TRBD2. With 5 bases clipped from V and 1 base from J, the junction kept 4 bases outside the gene matches. The V gene's germline CDR1 is PRHDT and CDR2 FYEKMQ (reference sequence). The CDR3 is 16 amino acids. As DNA, the CDR3 is TGTGCCAGCAGCGTCAGACTAGCGGGAGGCCAAGAGACCCAGTACTTC. It encodes CASSVRLAGGQETQYF.

The V gene is TRBV19, the J gene TRBJ2-1, with D maybe TRBD2 (5 bases). There are 11 residues in the CDR3. Germline V gives CDR1 LNHDA, CDR2 SQIVND (reference sequence). Trimming left V 11 bases short and J 7 bases short, with 12 bases between. The CDR3 nucleotides read TGTGCCTCCGGGGTATGGAATGAGCAGTTCTTC. This codes for CASGVWNEQFF. The whole variable domain, filled in from reference TRBV19 and TRBJ2-1, reads DGGITQSPKYLFRKEGQNVTLSCEQNLNHDAMYWYRQDPGQGLRLIYYSQIVNDFQKGDIAEGYSVSREKKESFPLTVTSAQKNPTAFYLCASGVWNEQFFGPGTRLTVL.

Worth noting for this clonotype: One end of the junction does not line up with germline, which may come from a read error. The chain joins TRBV10-2 to TRBJ2-3; 12 bases are a match to TRBD2. This CDR3 has 16 residues. Germline CDR1 is WSHSY and CDR2 is SAAADI. The CDR3 sequence: CASTSGRAPDTGTQYF. CDR3 in DNA: TGCGCCAGCACTAGCGGGAGGGCCCCAGACACAGGTACGCAGTATTTT.

The chain couples TRBV11-2 to TRBJ2-7; TRBD1 or TRBD2 may be the D gene (5 bases each). The V end lost 3 bases, the J end lost 0 bases, and 12 bases lay between the germline ends. Germline V lookup: CDR1 SGHAT, CDR2 FQNNGV. The CDR3 has 15 residues. CDR3 nucleotide sequence: TGTGCCAGCAGCTTGGGGCTAGCCCTCTCCTACGAGCAGTACTTC. Translated: CASSLGLALSYEQYF.

The V and J genes are TRBV7-9 and TRBJ1-1; no reliable D call. Germline CDR1 reads SEHNR; CDR2 reads FQNEAQ (reference sequence). Trimming took 0 bases from V and 0 from J, leaving 5 bases between them. The CDR3 covers 14 residues. CDR3 loop: CASSLAAVNTEAFF. The CDR3 DNA reads as TGTGCCAGCAGCTTAGCGGCGGTGAACACTGAAGCTTTCTTT.